This T cell receptor (beta chain) comes out of a study of T-cell memory formation after mild COVID-19 (dated by TCRdb to the early 2020s). Broadly, across the study: Most TCR sequence clusters were specific to one of the two donors. Longitudinal TCRalpha and TCRbeta repertoire sequencing tracked T-cell clones expanding and contracting after mild COVID-19 in a couple of donors. Two young, previously healthy adult volunteers, one female and one male, were included in the cohort. Broader findings and caveats from the paper: Clones that contracted from day 15 to 85 showed balanced CD4/CD8 phenotypes, whereas a second wave of clones that expanded from day 15 to 37 leaned towards CD4+. Some responding clones were detected in pre-infection memory, suggesting pre-existing cross-reactive memory T cells joined the SARS-CoV-2 response. Whether the second-wave clones peaking on day 37 were SARS-CoV-2 specific was not confirmed. Only two mild cases were covered in the study, and larger cohorts including severe cases with pre-infection samples were considered necessary. Contracting CD4+ clones were found mainly in CM and EM memory subsets, while CD8+ clones were enriched in EMRA.

TCRdb shows the sequencer as Illumina NovaSeq 6000. TCRalpha and TCRbeta cDNA libraries were built by 5'RACE with constant-segment primers, adding sample barcodes and unique molecular identifiers. RNA was extracted from every sample with Trizol reagent. Libraries were amplified in two PCR steps, with a second sample barcode and Illumina TruSeq adapters added in the second step. The libraries were sequenced on an Illumina NovaSeq using 2 x 150 bp paired-end reads. From the authors' description of their analysis: With migec v1.2.7, reads were demultiplexed and then collapsed into UMI-guided consensus sequences. With mixcr v2.1.11, UMI consensuses were aligned to TRA and TRB V and J templates and assembled into clonotypes. Clonotypes were classified as expanded or contracted when called significant by both edgeR and NoisET, with noise models trained on biological replicates. For edgeR calls, the thresholds were a false discovery rate-adjusted p below 0.01 and a log2 fold-change of 1. PCA with hierarchical clustering of max-normalized trajectories of the 1000 most abundant clonotypes was used as exploratory dynamics analysis. The CD4 or CD8 phenotype of responding clones was assigned using the separately sequenced CD4+ and CD8+ repertoires. TCRdb handled the public reads itself, with Q25 trimming in fastp and clone calling in MiXCR, and kept productive beta chains. One record per CDR3 amino acid sequence lists the most common genes and DNA. Here the V and J calls rest on TCRdb's processing, not on the authors' analysis. Present in this sample are a few hundred thousand distinct CDR3 sequences, 15% to 20% of which were seen just once. The top ten clonotypes cover 21% of the sample.

The CDR3 numbers 16 residues from cysteine through phenylalanine. The retained sequence is limited to the CDR3, 48 bases, with the frame set at the first base. Looking up the germline V gene yields CDR1 LGHNA and CDR2 YSLEER. V was cut back by 0 bases and J by 6 bases, leaving a gap of 15 bases between them. This clonotype has just a few counts. This clone's antigen is unknown. It has no much larger one-base neighbor in the sample; base qualities were not kept. Ficoll-Paque density gradient centrifugation was used to isolate PBMCs. The sequence was collected from a man aged 18 to 29 who had mild COVID-19 (a few samples of this study predate the infection). The sample titles of this study are shuffled in the database, so cell type and time point are left out; the donor was told from shared clones. The chain is encoded by TRBV4-3 joined to TRBJ1-3; no D gene can be assigned with confidence. Material for sequencing was PBMCs or a T cell subset sorted from them (not recorded which). The CDR3 reads as follows: CASSQDSWNMANTIYF. The nucleotide sequence reads as follows: TGCGCCAGCAGCCAAGATAGTTGGAACATGGCAAACACCATATATTTT.